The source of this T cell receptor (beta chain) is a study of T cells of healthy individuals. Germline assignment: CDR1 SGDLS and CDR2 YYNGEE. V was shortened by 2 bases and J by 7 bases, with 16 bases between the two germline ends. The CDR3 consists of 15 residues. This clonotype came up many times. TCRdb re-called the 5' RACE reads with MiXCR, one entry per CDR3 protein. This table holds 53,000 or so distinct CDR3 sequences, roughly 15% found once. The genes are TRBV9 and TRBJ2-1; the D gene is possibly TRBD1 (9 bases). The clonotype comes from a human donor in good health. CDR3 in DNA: TGTGCCAGCAGCGTCGGGGGGGACAGGGCGAATGAGCAGTTCTTC. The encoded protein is CASSVGGDRANEQFF.